This is a list of T cell receptor beta chains from one sample in a study of T-cell reconstitution after alpha-beta-depleted transplantation in children. TCRdb reprocessed the PCR reads via MiXCR and lists one record per CDR3 protein. Among around 450,000 distinct CDR3 sequences listed, roughly 15% were seen once. The sequences come from PBMCs, mostly from graft donor cells, collected 360 days after TCRalphabeta/CD19-depleted stem cell transplant. The receptors here all came from a boy younger than two who had a stem cell transplant for Wiskott-Aldrich syndrome, so the T cells may come from the graft donor. The CDR3 runs from the conserved cysteine through the conserved F or W. Each record gives: CDR3 length, J gene, V gene, CDR3 protein.

>19|TRBJ2-4|TRBV11-2
CASSLVRTSGSRAKNIQYF
>16|TRBJ2-5|TRBV18
CASSSTTHRLVETQYF
>14|TRBJ1-1|TRBV5-6
CASSSGTPLLEAFF
>16|TRBJ2-1|TRBV5-1
CASSSSSGRTYNEQFF
>15|TRBJ2-7|TRBV20-1
CSARALAGGIYEQYF
>18|TRBJ2-7|TRBV5-1
CASSPTQLAVRGGYEQYF
>15|TRBJ2-7|TRBV12-3/TRBV12-4
CASSQNRGASDEQYF
>14|TRBJ2-3|TRBV29-1
CSVVPGVSTDTQYF
>15|TRBJ2-7|TRBV7-9
CASSLVREGRYEQYF
>13|TRBJ2-3|TRBV20-1
CSAREGSADTQYF
>14|TRBJ2-7|TRBV4-3
CASSQEVVTYEQYF
>14|TRBJ1-2|TRBV7-9
CASSQKTANYGYTF
>13|TRBJ2-7|TRBV12-3/TRBV12-4
CASSFYHSYEQYF
>13|TRBJ2-5|TRBV12-3/TRBV12-4
CASSSTRLTTQYF
>14|TRBJ1-1|TRBV29-1
CSVDKDSENTEAFF
>13|TRBJ2-1|TRBV18
CASSPRRNNEQFF
>16|TRBJ2-3|TRBV12-3/TRBV12-4
CASSPSSGRPRSTQYF
>17|TRBJ1-4|TRBV27
CASSLLIRTGGLEKLFF
>12|TRBJ1-2|TRBV20-1
CSARDKLYGYTF
>16|TRBJ2-1|TRBV10-2
CASSEQAGGPDNEQFF
>16|TRBJ2-3|TRBV12-3/TRBV12-4
CASRQLAGNVADTQYF
>14|TRBJ2-3|TRBV24-1
CATRPGSSTDTQYF
>18|TRBJ1-5|TRBV24-1
CATSPSSGGTGFNQPQHF
>16|TRBJ2-2|TRBV27
CASSLLGRQNTGELFF
>17|TRBJ2-5|TRBV11-2
CASSLEATGGGVKTQYF
>14|TRBJ2-7|TRBV5-5
CASSLGLLIYEQYF
>15|TRBJ2-7|TRBV12-3/TRBV12-4
CASSPPGRYRAEQYF
>14|TRBJ2-1|TRBV10-3
CAISEGGSYNEQFF
>14|TRBJ2-1|TRBV5-1
CASSPGTIYNEQFF
>15|TRBJ2-5|TRBV7-2
CASSRRDRVWETQYF
>16|TRBJ2-1|TRBV5-1
CASSLAGSRVYNEQFF
>15|TRBJ2-1|TRBV27
CASSSYLGRLNEQFF
>17|TRBJ2-1|TRBV5-1
CASSLVPLAAIDNEQFF
>14|TRBJ2-5|TRBV5-1
CASSLYRTEETQYF
>14|TRBJ2-2|TRBV20-1
CSARDLREGGELFF
>16|TRBJ1-1|TRBV5-1
CASSYAGSYMNTEAFF
>17|TRBJ2-3|TRBV20-1
CSAPSKPRTGGTDTQYF
>16|TRBJ2-7|TRBV5-5
CASSPEQRLFSYEQYF
>13|TRBJ2-5|TRBV29-1
CSVDRTGKETQYF
>17|TRBJ2-3|TRBV4-3
CASSQGGHTTTTDTQYF
>16|TRBJ2-1|TRBV24-1
CATSDSDRLLQSEQFF
>15|TRBJ2-1|TRBV5-1
CASSLEGQGRNEQFF
>17|TRBJ2-3|TRBV5-1
CASSLRLAGGHTDTQYF
>15|TRBJ2-7|TRBV30
CAWSPPRDRLYEQYF
>14|TRBJ2-5|TRBV18
CASSLQGLQETQYF
>15|TRBJ1-4|TRBV10-3
CAISYPDTTNEKLFF
>16|TRBJ2-2|TRBV6-2/TRBV6-3
CASSYLRNPMVGELFF
>15|TRBJ2-2|TRBV11-2
CASSPPGHLSGELFF
>12|TRBJ2-7|TRBV10-1
CASSATGSSPYF
>14|TRBJ2-3|TRBV7-2
CASSFGGSTDTQYF